This T cell receptor beta chain was profiled in a study of blood T cell repertoires in COVID-19. Trimming took 2 bases from V and 2 from J; bases not matched to a gene: 1. Germline CDR1 and CDR2: PRHDT and FYEKMQ (reference sequence). The CDR3 is 14 amino acids. TCRdb keeps only in-frame clones here, not all; method: immunoSEQ multiplex PCR. The sample lists roughly 160,000 clones, around 80% occurring once. The specimen sequenced was PBMCs or T cells enriched from blood (not recorded which). V gene TRBV13 combines with J gene TRBJ2-5, with 8 bases fitting TRBD1. The TCR comes from a woman aged 70-85 years in a cohort exposed to, infected with or recovered from COVID-19 (not recorded which). CDR3 sequence (DNA): TGTGCCAGCAGCTTAAACAGGGGGCAAGAGACCCAGTACTTC. Translation: CASSLNRGQETQYF.